The 22 T cell receptor beta chains below were found in one sample sequenced in a study of CD8 T cells in Susac syndrome. Reverse transcription of 0.5 to 1 ug RNA was performed with random hexamers. TCRdb itself ran the immunoSEQ multiplex PCR reads through MiXCR, one entry per CDR3 protein. The repertoire holds around 270,000 distinct CDR3 sequences, with 70% to 90% as singletons. Sequencing was done on a sample of CD8+ T cells from PBMCs. All receptors come from a human donor with multiple sclerosis.

The genes are TRBV6-5 and TRBJ2-3; tentative D call: TRBD1 (6 bases). The CDR3 covers 17 residues. Trimming pared 1 base from V and 0 bases from J, leaving 14 bases between. From germline, CDR1 is MNHEY and CDR2 SVGAGI. This CDR3 is CASSYLTGSGSTDTQYF. Here the CDR3 DNA reads TGTGCCAGCAGTTACTTAACAGGGTCGGGGAGCACAGATACGCAGTATTTT.

The rearrangement uses TRBV30 and TRBJ2-7, with unresolved D. Germline CDR1 and CDR2: GTSNPN and SVGIG (reference sequence). V was cut by 1 base and J by 4 bases, with 17 bases left in between. The CDR3 has 15 residues. CDR3 sequence reads: CAWSEGPGGSYEQYF. CDR3 coding DNA: TGTGCCTGGAGTGAAGGACCAGGCGGCTCGTACGAGCAGTACTTC.

The rearrangement uses TRBV20-1 and TRBJ2-3, with 7 positions matching TRBD2. The J segment lost 4 bases and the V segment lost 6 bases, leaving 16 bases of the junction unmatched. Germline CDR1 is DFQATT and CDR2 is SNEGSKA (reference sequence). CDR3 length equals 16 residues. CDR3 nucleotides: TGCAGTGCCGAAGGGCGGGAGTTATGGAGGGCAGATACGCAGTATTTT. This gives the protein CSAEGRELWRADTQYF.

This sequence joins TRBV4-1 and TRBJ1-1; no clear D. Trimming shortened V by 1 base and J by 0 bases, and 9 bases separated the two germline ends. Per germline, CDR1 MGHRA and CDR2 YSYEKL. The CDR3 spans 15 residues. The CDR3 DNA sequence: TGCGCCAGCAGCCAAGGTTGGGCCGTGAACACTGAAGCTTTCTTT. Encoded protein: CASSQGWAVNTEAFF.

The chain combines TRBV10-3 with TRBJ2-1, with a tentative D call TRBD2 (6 bases). This CDR3 is 13 amino acids long. Trimming removed 4 bases from V and 8 bases from J, with 12 bases in between. Looked up from germline, CDR1 is ENHRY and CDR2 is SYGVKD. Here the CDR3 DNA reads TGTGCCATCAGTGCAAGGAGGGTGGATGAGCAGTTCTTC. As protein: CAISARRVDEQFF.

J is TRBJ2-3 and V is TRBV29-1, with TRBD2 as a possible D gene (7 bases). CDR1 and CDR2 (germline): SQVTM, ANQGSEA. The CDR3 loop spans 15 amino acids. V was clipped by 2 bases and J by 0 bases, with 12 bases between them. The CDR3 nucleotides read TGCAGCGTTGAAAGGGGCGGGGGCAGCACAGATACGCAGTATTTT. Amino acid sequence: CSVERGGGSTDTQYF.

J is TRBJ2-5 and V is TRBV25-1; perhaps TRBD2 as D (5 bases). The CDR3 spans 13 residues. From germline, CDR1 is MGHDK and CDR2 SYGVNS. V gave up 9 bases and J gave up 5 bases, with 16 bases separating them. CDR3 bases: TGTGCCAGTGACCGGGGTCATGGGGAGACCCAGTACTTC. Its translation: CASDRGHGETQYF. The variable domain in full, completed from reference TRBV25-1 and TRBJ2-5, reads EADIYQTPRYLVIGTGKKITLECSQTMGHDKMYWYQQDPGMELHLIHYSYGVNSTEKGDLSSESTVSRIRTEHFPLTLESARPSHTSQYLCASDRGHGETQYFGPGTRLLVL.

The rearrangement links TRBV29-1 to TRBJ1-1; 7 bases match TRBD1. CDR3 length equals 15 residues. Germline CDR1 and CDR2: SQVTM and ANQGSEA. Trimming at V came to 6 bases and at J to 10 bases, leaving 20 bases not matched to a gene. The CDR3 here is CSVHIGGRGHLGAFF. As DNA, the CDR3 is TGCAGCGTCCATATAGGGGGCAGGGGCCATTTGGGAGCTTTCTTT.

V and J are TRBV28 and TRBJ1-1, with 7 bases lining up with TRBD1. Germline assignment: CDR1 MDHEN and CDR2 SYDVKM. The V segment lost 3 bases and the J segment 0 bases; nucleotides outside the gene matches: 4. The CDR3 sequence is 15 residues long. In nucleotides, the CDR3 is TGTGCCAGCAGTTTTAGGGGGCCCATGAACACTGAAGCTTTCTTT. Translating gives CASSFRGPMNTEAFF.

This chain joins TRBV7-9 and TRBJ1-6, with D perhaps matching TRBD1 (6 bases). V was pared by 2 bases and J by 3 bases, with 20 bases between. Per germline, CDR1 SEHNR and CDR2 FQNEAQ (reference sequence). CDR3 length: 19 residues. In DNA form, the CDR3 reads TGTGCCAGCAGCTTACCCGCACGAGGGGGACCCTTCTATAATTCACCCCTCCACTTT. Residues: CASSLPARGGPFYNSPLHF.

The chain joins TRBV4-1 to TRBJ2-7; D possibly corresponds to TRBD2 (5 bases). Trimming took 3 bases from V and 3 from J, leaving 18 bases between them. Germline-derived CDR1 and CDR2 are MGHRA and YSYEKL. The length of the CDR3 is 16 residues. CDR3 DNA sequence: TGCGCCAGCAGCCAGCCTCCGGACGGAGGCGACTACGAGCAGTACTTC. Its protein is CASSQPPDGGDYEQYF.

In the case of this clonotype: The germline gene is not matched at one end of the junction; a read error may be the cause. The chain uses TRBV5-1 and TRBJ2-7; 9 bases are shared with TRBD1. Germline-derived CDR1 and CDR2 are SGHRS and YFSETQ. The CDR3 runs to 11 residues. The CDR3 DNA sequence: TGCGCCAGCAGCTTGGGACAGGGGGTCTTCTTC. This translates into CASSLGQGVFF. The entire variable domain, with the rest obtained from reference TRBV5-1 and TRBJ2-7, is as follows: KAGVTQTPRYLIKTRGQQVTLSCSPISGHRSVSWYQQTPGQGLQFLFEYFSETQRNKGNFPGRFSGRQFSNSRSEMNVSTLELGDSALYLCASSLGQGVFFGPGTRLTVT.

This sequence joins TRBV2 and TRBJ2-5, with unresolved D. The germline CDR1 and CDR2 sequences are SNHLY and FYNNEI. Trimming pared 10 bases from V and 1 base from J, leaving 13 bases between. The CDR3 is 13 residues long. CDR3 nucleotides: TGTGCCATACCCACAGAGTTCCAAGAGACCCAGTACTTC. Amino acid sequence: CAIPTEFQETQYF.

The chain employs TRBV4-2 and TRBJ2-1; TRBD2 might be the D (6 bases). V gave up 0 bases and J gave up 2 bases, with 11 bases separating them. Germline V gene lookup returns CDR1 LGHNA and CDR2 YNFKEQ. This CDR3 is built from 16 residues. CDR3 protein: CASSQEKAGPYNEQFF. The CDR3 DNA follows: TGTGCCAGCAGCCAAGAGAAAGCGGGCCCCTACAATGAGCAGTTCTTC.

The rearrangement joins TRBV6-5 to TRBJ2-2; TRBD2 aligns across 10 bases. This CDR3 is built from 16 residues. Germline CDR1 is MNHEY and CDR2 is SVGAGI. The V and J ends lost 2 bases and 2 bases, in that order; junction bases with no gene match: 2. CDR3 loop: CASSYLAGANTGELFF. For the CDR3, the DNA is TGTGCCAGCAGTTACCTAGCGGGGGCCAACACCGGGGAGCTGTTTTTT.

V and J are TRBV15 and TRBJ2-1; D is undetermined. This CDR3 region has 11 residues. Germline CDR1 LNHNV, CDR2 YYDKDF (reference sequence). Trimming took 4 bases from V and 5 from J, leaving 3 bases between them. The CDR3 region is CATSKNNEQFF. The CDR3 nucleotides read TGTGCCACCAGCAAAAACAATGAGCAGTTCTTC.

The chain couples TRBV12-3 or TRBV12-4 to TRBJ2-3, with a tentative D call TRBD2 (9 bases). This CDR3 is 20 amino acids long. Trimming removed 4 bases at V and 1 base at J, with 27 bases between. CDR3: CASSSPSGTGRVTRTDTQYF. The CDR3 coding sequence is TGTGCCAGCAGTTCTCCTAGCGGGACAGGTCGAGTAACCCGCACAGATACGCAGTATTTT.

The chain uses TRBV15 and TRBJ2-2; 9 bases line up with TRBD1. This CDR3 has 17 residues. The V segment lost 3 bases and the J segment 4 bases; nucleotides outside the gene matches: 9. Germline CDR1 LNHNV, CDR2 YYDKDF (reference sequence). CDR3 coding DNA: TGTGCCACCAGCAGTGGTCTGGGGACAGGGAGCACCGGGGAGCTGTTTTTT. Its protein product is CATSSGLGTGSTGELFF.

The chain employs TRBV9 and TRBJ2-7, with D perhaps matching TRBD2 (6 bases). V was cut by 0 bases and J by 1 base, with 11 bases left in between. The CDR3 extends over 15 amino acids. The germline gives CDR1 SGDLS, CDR2 YYNGEE. DNA for the CDR3: TGTGCCAGCAGCGTAGGGGGTAGCGGTTCCTACGAGCAGTACTTC. Encoded protein: CASSVGGSGSYEQYF.

The chain joins TRBV11-2 to TRBJ2-3; tentatively, D is TRBD2 (6 bases). Germline V gene sequence: CDR1 SGHAT, CDR2 FQNNGV. The CDR3 consists of 14 residues. The V end lost 5 bases, the J end lost 6 bases, and 15 bases lay between the germline ends. The CDR3 reads CASSQGLRRDTQYF. The CDR3 DNA sequence: TGTGCCAGCAGCCAGGGACTTCGCCGGGATACGCAGTATTTT.

The rearrangement joins TRBV27 to TRBJ1-1; D is possibly TRBD1 (6 bases). Germline values: CDR1 MNHEY, CDR2 SMNVEV (reference sequence). This CDR3 has 16 residues. V was trimmed by 2 bases and J by 5 bases, leaving 18 bases between them. The CDR3 protein is CASSLGATGGGTEAFF. The CDR3 nucleotides read TGTGCCAGCAGTTTAGGGGCCACAGGAGGGGGAACTGAAGCTTTCTTT.

This chain uses TRBV29-1 with TRBJ2-3, with TRBD2 identical over 9 bases. CDR3 length: 16 amino acids. The germline V gene encodes CDR1 SQVTM and CDR2 ANQGSEA. V shed 7 bases, J shed 4 bases, and the junction held 15 bases outside the gene matches. In DNA, the CDR3 is TGCAGCGCCCTCAACGCCCTAGCGGGGAAGTCAGATACGCAGTATTTT. Translating it yields CSALNALAGKSDTQYF.